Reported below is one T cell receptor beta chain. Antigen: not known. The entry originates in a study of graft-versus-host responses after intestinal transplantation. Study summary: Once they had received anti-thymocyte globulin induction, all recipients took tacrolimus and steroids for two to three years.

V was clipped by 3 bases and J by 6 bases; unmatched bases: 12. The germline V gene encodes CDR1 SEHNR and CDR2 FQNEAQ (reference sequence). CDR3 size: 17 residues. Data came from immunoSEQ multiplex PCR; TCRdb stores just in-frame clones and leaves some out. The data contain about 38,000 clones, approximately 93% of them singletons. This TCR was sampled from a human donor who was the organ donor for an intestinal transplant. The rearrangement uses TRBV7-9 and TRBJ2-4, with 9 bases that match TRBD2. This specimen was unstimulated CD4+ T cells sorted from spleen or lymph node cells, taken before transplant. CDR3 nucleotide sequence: TGTGCCAGCAGCTTGTTGGGAAATAGCGGGGGCGGAAACATTCAGTACTTC. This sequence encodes CASSLLGNSGGGNIQYF.